The 2 T cell receptor beta chains below were found in one sample sequenced in a study of T cells after yellow fever vaccination. Using its own MiXCR run on the 5' RACE reads, TCRdb lists one record per CDR3 protein. The sample yields some 160,000 distinct CDR3 sequences, approximately 9.7% seen once. Specimen: CD8+ T cells sorted from PBMCs, collected 45 days after the yellow fever booster vaccination. These receptors all stem from a man younger than 30 who received the YFV17D yellow fever vaccine.

This clonotype was seen a single time. The chain recombines TRBV7-9 with TRBJ2-3; D unresolved. CDR1 and CDR2 (germline): SEHNR, FQNEAQ (reference sequence). Trimming shortened V by 1 base and J by 5 bases, and 4 bases separated the two germline ends. The CDR3 loop spans 12 amino acids. DNA for the CDR3: TGTGCCAGCAGCTTAGTGGTAGATACGCAGTATTTT. The encoded protein is CASSLVVDTQYF.

The V and J genes are TRBV29-1 and TRBJ2-2; 9 nucleotides match TRBD2. The CDR3 is made up of 15 amino acids. CDR1 SQVTM and CDR2 ANQGSEA come from the germline V gene. V lost 7 bases, J lost 2 bases, and 8 bases stayed unmatched. The CDR3 DNA sequence: TGCAGCGCTCATGCTAGCGGGGCTAACACCGGGGAGCTGTTTTTT. The encoded protein is CSAHASGANTGELFF.